This record concerns one T cell receptor (beta chain) sequence. This entry is derived from a study of shared clonotypes between healthy human individuals. Deletions cut 6 bases from V and 5 bases from J, with 19 bases between. CDR1 and CDR2 from the germline V gene are MDHEN and SYDVKM. This CDR3 spans 16 amino acids. The table came from immunoSEQ multiplex PCR; TCRdb's copy has only in-frame clones and leaves some out. The table records over 1.4 million clones, roughly 97% of them present only once. The TCR comes from a man aged 25-45 years in good health. Material: naive CD4+ T cells sorted from blood. The subset: CD45RA+ positively selected. The V gene is TRBV28, the J gene TRBJ2-2, with a weak D call TRBD1 (6 bases). The CDR3: CASSLPQGSATGELFF. CDR3 coding DNA: TGTGCCAGCAGCCTCCCCCAGGGGTCAGCAACCGGGGAGCTGTTTTTT. Filled out from reference TRBV28 and TRBJ2-2, the complete variable domain reads DVKVTQSSRYLVKRTGEKVFLECVQDMDHENMFWYRQDPGLGLRLIYFSYDVKMKEKGDIPEGYSVSREKKERFSLILESASTNQTSMYLCASSLPQGSATGELFFGEGSRLTVL.